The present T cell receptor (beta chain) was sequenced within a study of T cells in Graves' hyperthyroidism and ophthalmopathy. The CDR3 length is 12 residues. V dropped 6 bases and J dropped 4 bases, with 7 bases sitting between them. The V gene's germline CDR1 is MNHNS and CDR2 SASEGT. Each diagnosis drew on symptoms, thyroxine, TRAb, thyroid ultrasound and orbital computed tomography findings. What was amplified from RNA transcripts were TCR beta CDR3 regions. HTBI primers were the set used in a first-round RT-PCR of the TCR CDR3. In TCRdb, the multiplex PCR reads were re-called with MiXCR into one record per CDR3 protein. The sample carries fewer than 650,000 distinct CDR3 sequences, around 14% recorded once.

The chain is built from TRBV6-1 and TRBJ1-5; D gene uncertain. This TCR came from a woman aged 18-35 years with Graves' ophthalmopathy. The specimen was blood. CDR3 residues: CASRDPNQPQHF. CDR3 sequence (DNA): TGTGCCAGCAGGGACCCGAATCAGCCCCAGCATTTT.